This T cell receptor beta chain was captured by sequencing in a study of CD8+ T cells in alopecia areata. CDR3 length equals 13 residues. The V gene's germline CDR1 is LNHNV and CDR2 YYDKDF (reference sequence). V was trimmed by 4 bases and J by 5 bases, leaving 11 bases between them. Extracted RNA was reverse transcribed, and the resulting cDNA served as sequencing template. Produced via immunoSEQ multiplex PCR; TCRdb's table is partial and in-frame only. The table includes about 140,000 clones, about 88% detected once. Study-level points and caveats: Having just one nonresponder leaves the connection between baseline CD8+ expansion and response unresolved. Higher clonality was seen in lesional scalp than in normal scalp, especially in alopecia totalis/universalis.

Documented treatment: oral pan-JAK inhibitor, 5-10 mg twice daily. Worth noting for this clone: What it binds is unknown.

J is TRBJ1-1 and V is TRBV15, with unresolved D. The sample here was CD8+ T cells sorted from blood, taken at week 4, from a patient treated with tofacitinib. The clonotype comes from a human donor with alopecia areata. The CDR3 reads CATSTDGSTEAFF. As DNA, the CDR3 is TGTGCCACCAGCACCGACGGGAGTACTGAAGCTTTCTTT.